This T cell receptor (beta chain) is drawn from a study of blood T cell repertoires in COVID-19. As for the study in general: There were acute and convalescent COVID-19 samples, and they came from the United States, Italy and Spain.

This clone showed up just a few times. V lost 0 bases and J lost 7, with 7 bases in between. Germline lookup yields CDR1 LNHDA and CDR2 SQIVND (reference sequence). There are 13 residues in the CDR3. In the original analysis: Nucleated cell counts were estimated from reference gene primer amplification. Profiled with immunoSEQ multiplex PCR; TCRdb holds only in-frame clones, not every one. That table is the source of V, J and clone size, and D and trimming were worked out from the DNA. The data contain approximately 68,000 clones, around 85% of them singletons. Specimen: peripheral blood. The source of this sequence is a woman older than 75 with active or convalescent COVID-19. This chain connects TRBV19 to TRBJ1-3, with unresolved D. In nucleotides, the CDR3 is TGTGCCAGTAGTATAGATAATGGCAACACCATATATTTT. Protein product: CASSIDNGNTIYF.